This note documents a single T cell receptor beta chain sequence. This record belongs to a study of PD-1 blockade in classical Hodgkin lymphoma. Germline values: CDR1 SGHTA, CDR2 FQGTGA. The CDR3 has 18 amino acids. Losses at the gene ends were 0 bases for V and 7 bases for J; bases not matched to a gene: 14. TCRdb's table, derived via immunoSEQ multiplex PCR, lists solely in-frame clones and lacks some. The sample yields roughly 86,000 clones, approximately 83% seen once. The time point denotes: cycle 4 day 1 (C4D1), after more than 5 weeks of nivolumab. Each of the patients experienced relapse following autologous stem cell transplantation, and their brentuximab vedotin exposure differed.

V usage is TRBV7-3 and J usage is TRBJ2-2; 7 nucleotides align to TRBD2. Sequencing was performed on peripheral blood mononuclear cells (PBMCs), taken before the fourth cycle of nivolumab. The clonotype comes from a human donor with classical Hodgkin lymphoma. The CDR3 nucleotides read TGTGCCAGCAGCTTAACTGGTGGCGGGAGCGGTTTGTACGGGGAGCTGTTTTTT. Translation: CASSLTGGGSGLYGELFF.